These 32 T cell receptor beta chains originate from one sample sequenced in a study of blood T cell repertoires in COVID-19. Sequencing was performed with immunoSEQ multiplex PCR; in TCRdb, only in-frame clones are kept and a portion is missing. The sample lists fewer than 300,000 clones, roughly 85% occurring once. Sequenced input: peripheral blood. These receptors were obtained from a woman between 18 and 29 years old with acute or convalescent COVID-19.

The DNA for the CDR3 is TGTGCCAGCAGCCTCCGGGACTTCACCGGGGAGCTGTTTTTT. It translates to CASSLRDFTGELFF. The chain couples TRBV6-4 to TRBJ2-2, with a possible D match to TRBD2 (6 bases). CDR3 size: 14 residues. The germline V gene encodes CDR1 MRHNA and CDR2 SNTAGT. V dropped 6 bases and J dropped 4 bases, with 12 bases sitting between them.

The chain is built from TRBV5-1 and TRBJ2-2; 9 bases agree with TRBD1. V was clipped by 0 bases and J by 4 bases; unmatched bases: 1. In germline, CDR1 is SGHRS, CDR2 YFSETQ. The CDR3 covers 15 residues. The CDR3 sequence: CASSLGTGATGELFF. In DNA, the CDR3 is TGCGCCAGCAGCTTGGGGACAGGGGCCACCGGGGAGCTGTTTTTT.

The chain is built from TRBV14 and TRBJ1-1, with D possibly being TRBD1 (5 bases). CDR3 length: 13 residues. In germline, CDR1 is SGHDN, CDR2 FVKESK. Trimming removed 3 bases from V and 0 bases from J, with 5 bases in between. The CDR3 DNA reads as TGTGCCAGCAGCCAGGACATGAACACTGAAGCTTTCTTT. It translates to CASSQDMNTEAFF.

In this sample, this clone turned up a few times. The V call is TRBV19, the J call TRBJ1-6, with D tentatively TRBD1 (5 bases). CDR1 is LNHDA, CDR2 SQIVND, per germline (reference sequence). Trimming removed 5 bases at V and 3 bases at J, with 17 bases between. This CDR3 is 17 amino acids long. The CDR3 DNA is TGTGCCAGTAGTTCCGACAGACCCTTCAACTATAATTCACCCCTCCACTTT. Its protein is CASSSDRPFNYNSPLHF.

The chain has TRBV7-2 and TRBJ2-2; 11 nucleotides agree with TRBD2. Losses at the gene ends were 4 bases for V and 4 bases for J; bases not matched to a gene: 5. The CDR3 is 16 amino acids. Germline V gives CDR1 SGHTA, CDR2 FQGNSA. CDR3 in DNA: TGTGCCAGCAGCTCCATAGCGGGAGGGCCCACCGGGGAGCTGTTTTTT. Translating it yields CASSSIAGGPTGELFF.

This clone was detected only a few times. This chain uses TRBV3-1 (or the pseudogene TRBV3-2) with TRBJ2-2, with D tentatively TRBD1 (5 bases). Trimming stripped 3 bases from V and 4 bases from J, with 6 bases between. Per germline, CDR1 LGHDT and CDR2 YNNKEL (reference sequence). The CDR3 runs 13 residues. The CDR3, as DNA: TGTGCCAGCAGCCACAGGGCCACCGGGGAGCTGTTTTTT. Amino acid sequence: CASSHRATGELFF.

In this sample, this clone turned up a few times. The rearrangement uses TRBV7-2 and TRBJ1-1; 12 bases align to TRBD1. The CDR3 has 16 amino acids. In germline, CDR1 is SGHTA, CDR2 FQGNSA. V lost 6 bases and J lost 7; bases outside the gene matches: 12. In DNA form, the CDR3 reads TGTGCCAGCAGTCGTCCGGGACAGGGGGCGAAGAGTGAAGCTTTCTTT. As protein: CASSRPGQGAKSEAFF. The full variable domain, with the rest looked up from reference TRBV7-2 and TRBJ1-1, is GAGVSQSPSNKVTEKGKDVELRCDPISGHTALYWYRQSLGQGLEFLIYFQGNSAPDKSGLPSDRFSAERTGGSVSTLTIQRTQQEDSAVYLCASSRPGQGAKSEAFFGQGTRLTVV.

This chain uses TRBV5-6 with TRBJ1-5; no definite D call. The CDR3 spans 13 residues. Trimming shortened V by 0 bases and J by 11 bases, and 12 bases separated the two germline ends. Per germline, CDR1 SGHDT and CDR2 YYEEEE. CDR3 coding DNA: TGTGCCAGCAGCTTGGAAATGGGCCTATCCCAGCATTTT. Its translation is CASSLEMGLSQHF.

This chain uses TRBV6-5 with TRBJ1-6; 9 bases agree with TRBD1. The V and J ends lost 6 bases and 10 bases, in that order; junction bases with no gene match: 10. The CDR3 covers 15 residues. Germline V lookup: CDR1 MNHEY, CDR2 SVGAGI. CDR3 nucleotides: TGTGCCAGCAGCCCGTATGGGACAGGGTTATCACCCCTCCACTTT. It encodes CASSPYGTGLSPLHF.

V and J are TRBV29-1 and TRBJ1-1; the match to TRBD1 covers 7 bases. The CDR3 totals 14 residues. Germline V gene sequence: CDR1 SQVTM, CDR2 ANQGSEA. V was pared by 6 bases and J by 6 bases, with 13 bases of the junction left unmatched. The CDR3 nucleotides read TGCAGCGTCGACCCGACAGGGTCTAGGTCTGAAGCTTTCTTT. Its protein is CSVDPTGSRSEAFF.

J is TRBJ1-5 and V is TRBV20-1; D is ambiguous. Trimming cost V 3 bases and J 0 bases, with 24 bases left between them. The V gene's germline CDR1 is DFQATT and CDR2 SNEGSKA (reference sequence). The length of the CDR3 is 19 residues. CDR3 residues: CSASLLSGSFRDSNQPQHF. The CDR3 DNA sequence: TGCAGTGCTAGTCTGTTATCGGGGTCGTTTAGGGATAGCAATCAGCCCCAGCATTTT.

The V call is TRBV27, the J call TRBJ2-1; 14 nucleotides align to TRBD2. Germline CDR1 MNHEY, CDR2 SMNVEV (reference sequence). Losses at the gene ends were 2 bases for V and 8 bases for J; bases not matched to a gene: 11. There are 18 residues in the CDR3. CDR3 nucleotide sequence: TGTGCCAGCAGTTTAACCCCCCCGGGACTAGCGGGAGCTTATGAGCAGTTCTTC. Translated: CASSLTPPGLAGAYEQFF.

CDR3 protein: CASKPGGDSTDTQYF. CDR3 in DNA: TGTGCCAGCAAACCTGGCGGGGATAGCACAGATACGCAGTATTTT. The rearrangement links TRBV2 to TRBJ2-3, with a possible D match to TRBD2 (6 bases). Trimming shortened V by 7 bases and J by 0 bases, and 14 bases separated the two germline ends. The CDR3 has 15 amino acids. Germline values: CDR1 SNHLY, CDR2 FYNNEI.

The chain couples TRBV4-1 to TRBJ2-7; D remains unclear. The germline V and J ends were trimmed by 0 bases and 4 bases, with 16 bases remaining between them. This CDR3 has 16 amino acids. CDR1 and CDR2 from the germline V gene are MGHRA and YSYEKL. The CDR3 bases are TGCGCCAGCAGCCAAGAGAGGCCCCCGTCGCATTACGAGCAGTACTTC. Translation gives CASSQERPPSHYEQYF.

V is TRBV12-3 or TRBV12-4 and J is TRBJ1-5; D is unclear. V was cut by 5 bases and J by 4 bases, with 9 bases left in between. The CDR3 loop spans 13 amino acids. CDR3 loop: CASSRVLNQPQHF. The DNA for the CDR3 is TGTGCCAGCAGTCGGGTCCTTAATCAGCCCCAGCATTTT.

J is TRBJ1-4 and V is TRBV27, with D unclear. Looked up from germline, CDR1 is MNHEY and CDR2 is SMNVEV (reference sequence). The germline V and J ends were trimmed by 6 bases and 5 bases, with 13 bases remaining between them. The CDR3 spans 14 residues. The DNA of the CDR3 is TGTGCCAGCAGCGCAGGACTACTAAATGAAAAACTGTTTTTT. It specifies CASSAGLLNEKLFF.

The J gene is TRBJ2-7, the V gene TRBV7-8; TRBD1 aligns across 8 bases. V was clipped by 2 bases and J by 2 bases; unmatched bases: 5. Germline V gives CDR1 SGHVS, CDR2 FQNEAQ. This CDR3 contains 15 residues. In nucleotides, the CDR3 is TGTGCCAGCAGCTTATATCGACAGGGGCCCTACGAGCAGTACTTC. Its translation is CASSLYRQGPYEQYF.

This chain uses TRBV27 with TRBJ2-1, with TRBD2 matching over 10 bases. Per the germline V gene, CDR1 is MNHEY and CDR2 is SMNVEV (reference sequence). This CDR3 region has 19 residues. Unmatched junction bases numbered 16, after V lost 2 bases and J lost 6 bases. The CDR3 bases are TGTGCCAGCAGTTTAATCCCCCCCCGAGCGGGAGGGCCGGTCAATGAGCAGTTCTTC. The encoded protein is CASSLIPPRAGGPVNEQFF.

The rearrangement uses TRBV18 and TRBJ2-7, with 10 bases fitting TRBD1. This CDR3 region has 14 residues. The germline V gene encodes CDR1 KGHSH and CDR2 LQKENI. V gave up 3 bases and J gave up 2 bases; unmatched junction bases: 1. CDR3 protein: CASSPGTGAYEQYF. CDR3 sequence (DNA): TGTGCCAGCTCACCTGGGACAGGGGCCTACGAGCAGTACTTC.

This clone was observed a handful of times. The CDR3 loop reads CASSQGLVLNNEQFF. CDR3 in DNA: TGTGCCAGCAGCCAAGGTTTGGTACTTAACAATGAGCAGTTCTTC. This rearrangement joins TRBV3-1 (or the pseudogene TRBV3-2) to TRBJ2-1; the D is unclear. Between the trimmed V and J ends, which lost 1 base and 5 bases, there was a span of 12 bases. This CDR3 has 15 residues. In germline, CDR1 is LGHDT, CDR2 YNNKEL (reference sequence).

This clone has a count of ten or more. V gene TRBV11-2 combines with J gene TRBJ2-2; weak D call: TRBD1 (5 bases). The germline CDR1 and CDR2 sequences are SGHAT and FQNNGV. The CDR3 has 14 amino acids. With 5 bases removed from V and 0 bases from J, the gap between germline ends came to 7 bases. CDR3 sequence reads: CASSGAPNTGELFF. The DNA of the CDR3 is TGTGCCAGCAGCGGGGCACCGAACACCGGGGAGCTGTTTTTT. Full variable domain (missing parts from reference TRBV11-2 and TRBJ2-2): EAGVAQSPRYKIIEKRQSVAFWCNPISGHATLYWYQQILGQGPKLLIQFQNNGVVDDSQLPKDRFSAERLKGVDSTLKIQPAKLEDSAVYLCASSGAPNTGELFFGEGSRLTVL.

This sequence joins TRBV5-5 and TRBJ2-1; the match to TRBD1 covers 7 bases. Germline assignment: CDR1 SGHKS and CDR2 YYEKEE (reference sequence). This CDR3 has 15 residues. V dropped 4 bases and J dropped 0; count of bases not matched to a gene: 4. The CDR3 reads CASSGQETSYNEQFF. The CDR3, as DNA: TGTGCCAGCAGCGGACAGGAGACCTCCTACAATGAGCAGTTCTTC.

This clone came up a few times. For the CDR3, the DNA is TGTGCCAGCTCACTTAGGGGCCCTCTCGAGCAGTACTTC. Protein sequence: CASSLRGPLEQYF. The V gene is TRBV18, the J gene TRBJ2-7; a weak D match, TRBD1 (5 bases). V was cut by 4 bases and J by 6 bases, with 13 bases left in between. Germline V CDR1 and CDR2: KGHSH, LQKENI. The CDR3 totals 13 residues.

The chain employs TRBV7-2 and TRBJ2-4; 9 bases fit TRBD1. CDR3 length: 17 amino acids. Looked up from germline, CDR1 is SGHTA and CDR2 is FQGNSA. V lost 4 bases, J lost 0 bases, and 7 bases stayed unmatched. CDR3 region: CASSSPGQGIAKNIQYF. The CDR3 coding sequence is TGTGCCAGCAGCTCCCCGGGACAGGGTATAGCCAAAAACATTCAGTACTTC.

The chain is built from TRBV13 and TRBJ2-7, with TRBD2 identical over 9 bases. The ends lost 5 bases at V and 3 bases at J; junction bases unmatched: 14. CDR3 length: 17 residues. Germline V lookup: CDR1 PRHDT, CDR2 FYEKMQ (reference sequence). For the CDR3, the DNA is TGTGCCAGCAGCAACAATATAGCGGGAGCCTTACTCTACGAGCAGTACTTC. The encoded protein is CASSNNIAGALLYEQYF.

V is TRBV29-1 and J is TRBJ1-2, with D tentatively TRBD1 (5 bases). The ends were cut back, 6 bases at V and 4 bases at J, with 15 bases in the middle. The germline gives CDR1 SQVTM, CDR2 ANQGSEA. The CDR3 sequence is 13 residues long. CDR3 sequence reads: CSVSVGPTYGYTF. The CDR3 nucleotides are TGCAGCGTAAGTGTGGGGCCGACCTATGGCTACACCTTC.

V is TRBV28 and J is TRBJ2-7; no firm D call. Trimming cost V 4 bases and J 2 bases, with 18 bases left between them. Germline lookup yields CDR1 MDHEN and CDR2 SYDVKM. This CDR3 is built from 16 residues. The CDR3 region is CASSSPPTSIAYEQYF. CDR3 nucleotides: TGTGCCAGCAGTTCGCCCCCAACGAGTATAGCCTACGAGCAGTACTTC. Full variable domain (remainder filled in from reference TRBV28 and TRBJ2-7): DVKVTQSSRYLVKRTGEKVFLECVQDMDHENMFWYRQDPGLGLRLIYFSYDVKMKEKGDIPEGYSVSREKKERFSLILESASTNQTSMYLCASSSPPTSIAYEQYFGPGTRLTVT.

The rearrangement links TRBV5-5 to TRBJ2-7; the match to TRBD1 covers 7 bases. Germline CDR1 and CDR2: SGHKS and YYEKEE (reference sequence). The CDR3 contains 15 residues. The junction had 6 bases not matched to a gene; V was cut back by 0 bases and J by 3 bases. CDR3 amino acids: CASSLAVQGVYEQYF. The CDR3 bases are TGTGCCAGCAGCTTGGCCGTCCAGGGGGTCTACGAGCAGTACTTC.

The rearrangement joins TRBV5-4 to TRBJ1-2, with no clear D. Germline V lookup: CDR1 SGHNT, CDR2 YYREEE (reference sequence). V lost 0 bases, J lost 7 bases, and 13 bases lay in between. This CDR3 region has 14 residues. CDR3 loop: CASSLVTGFSGYTF. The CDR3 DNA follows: TGTGCCAGCAGCTTGGTGACGGGGTTCTCTGGCTACACCTTC.

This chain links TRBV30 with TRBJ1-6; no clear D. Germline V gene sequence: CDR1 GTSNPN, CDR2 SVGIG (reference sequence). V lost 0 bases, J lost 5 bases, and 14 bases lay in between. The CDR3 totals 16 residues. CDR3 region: CAWSVVGGYDNSPLHF. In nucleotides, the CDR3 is TGTGCCTGGAGTGTAGTTGGAGGGTATGATAATTCACCCCTCCACTTT.

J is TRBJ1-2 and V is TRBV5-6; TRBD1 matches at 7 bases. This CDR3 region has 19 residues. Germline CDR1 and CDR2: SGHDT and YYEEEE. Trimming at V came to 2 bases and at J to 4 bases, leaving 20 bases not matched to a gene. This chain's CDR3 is CASSFLGIVTGNTGYGYTF. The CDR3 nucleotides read TGTGCCAGCAGCTTTTTAGGGATAGTGACAGGGAACACGGGCTATGGCTACACCTTC.

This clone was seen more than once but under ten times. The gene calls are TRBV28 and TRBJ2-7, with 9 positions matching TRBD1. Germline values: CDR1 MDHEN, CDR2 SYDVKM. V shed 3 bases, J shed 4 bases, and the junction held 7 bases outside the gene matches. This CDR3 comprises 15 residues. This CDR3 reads CASSLAGTGRYEQYF. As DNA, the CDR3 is TGTGCCAGCAGTTTGGCCGGGACAGGGCGGTACGAGCAGTACTTC. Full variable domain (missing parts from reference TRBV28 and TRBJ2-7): DVKVTQSSRYLVKRTGEKVFLECVQDMDHENMFWYRQDPGLGLRLIYFSYDVKMKEKGDIPEGYSVSREKKERFSLILESASTNQTSMYLCASSLAGTGRYEQYFGPGTRLTVT.